This T cell receptor beta chain was recovered during a study of tumor-infiltrating lymphocytes in primary liver carcinoma. In the study overall: Each participant had primary liver carcinoma, and surgical resection was the treatment.

Unsorted whole blood supplied the blood RNA, and germline DNA was isolated too. CDR3 length: 19 amino acids. J gave up 7 bases and V 2 bases, and 19 bases lay outside the gene matches. Germline V gene sequence: CDR1 SGHNT, CDR2 YYREEE (reference sequence). Total RNA (roughly 530 ng) served as template for TCR beta cDNA synthesis primed by a constant-region primer. Generation of the TCR beta libraries relied on three nested multiplex PCR rounds using slightly modified ARM-PCR. With TRBV1-TRBV30 forward primers and a C-beta reverse primer, the first two PCR rounds were run for around 10 cycles each. MiXCR was run by TCRdb on the multiplex PCR reads, yielding one entry per CDR3 protein. The sample shows approximately 330,000 distinct CDR3 sequences, almost 65% of them seen only once.

This chain connects TRBV5-4 to TRBJ2-7; TRBD2 aligns across 12 bases. The sample was peripheral blood. The origin of this receptor is a man aged 40-55 years with primary liver carcinoma and hepatitis B virus infection. The CDR3 protein is CASSFRGGLAGPNPSEQYF. CDR3 in DNA: TGTGCCAGCAGCTTTCGGGGAGGACTAGCGGGACCAAATCCCTCGGAGCAGTACTTC.